This TCR beta chain was observed in a study of blood T cell repertoires in COVID-19. After removal of 6 bases from V and 5 bases from J, the junction contained 8 bases not matched to a gene. Germline CDR1 and CDR2: KGHSH and LQKENI. This CDR3 is 14 amino acids long. Measured with immunoSEQ multiplex PCR; TCRdb has only the in-frame clones, and not every one. The sample has tens of thousands of clones; roughly 88% are singletons. This TCR came from a man aged 80 or over with active or convalescent COVID-19. Specimen: peripheral blood. The J gene is TRBJ1-2, the V gene TRBV18; 8 bases agree with TRBD1. CDR3 residues: CASSRSGTGYGYTF. CDR3 coding DNA: TGTGCCAGCTCCCGTTCCGGGACAGGATATGGCTACACCTTC.